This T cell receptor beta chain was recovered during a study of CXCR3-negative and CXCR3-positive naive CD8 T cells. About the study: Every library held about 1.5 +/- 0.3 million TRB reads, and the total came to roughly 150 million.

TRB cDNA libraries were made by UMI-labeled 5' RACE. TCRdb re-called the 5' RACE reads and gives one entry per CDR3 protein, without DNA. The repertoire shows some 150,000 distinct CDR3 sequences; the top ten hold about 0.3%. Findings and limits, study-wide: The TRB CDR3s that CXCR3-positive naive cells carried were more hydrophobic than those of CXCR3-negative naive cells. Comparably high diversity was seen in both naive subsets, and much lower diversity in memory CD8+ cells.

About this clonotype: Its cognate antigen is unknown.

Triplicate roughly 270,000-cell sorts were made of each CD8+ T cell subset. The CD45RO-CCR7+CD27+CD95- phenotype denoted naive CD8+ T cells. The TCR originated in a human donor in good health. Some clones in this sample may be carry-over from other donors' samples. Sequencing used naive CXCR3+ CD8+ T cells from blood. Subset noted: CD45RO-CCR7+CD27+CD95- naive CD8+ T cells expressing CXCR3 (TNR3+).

The CDR3 loop reads CASSPTAAYEHYF. This chain connects TRBV7-9 to TRBJ2-7. This CDR3 has 13 amino acids. From germline, CDR1 is SEHNR and CDR2 FQNEAQ (reference sequence).